This record looks at one T cell receptor (beta chain) sequence and its context. Assay: immunoSEQ multiplex PCR; the TCRdb copy retains only in-frame clones and omits some. The sample records hundreds of thousands of clones, roughly 89% being singletons. The sample originates from a study of blood T cell repertoires in COVID-19. Background on the study: The United States, Italy and Spain supplied acute and convalescent COVID-19 samples. PBMCs, B-cell-depleted T cells, or T cells were the source of the cDNA or gDNA that made up the material.

The trim removed 3 bases at V and 11 bases at J, leaving 6 bases unmatched. Germline CDR1 SGHRS, CDR2 YFSETQ. The CDR3 has 12 residues. This sequence joins TRBV5-1 and TRBJ1-1, with 8 positions matching TRBD1. The sequence was collected from a woman under 40 with active or convalescent COVID-19. Specimen: peripheral blood. CDR3 amino acids: CASSYDRGDAFF. The DNA for the CDR3 is TGCGCCAGCAGCTATGACAGGGGAGACGCTTTCTTT.